A selection of T cell receptor beta chains follows, all from one sample in a study of T cell repertoires in cytomegalovirus infection. Each CDR3 protein gets one entry after TCRdb re-called the reads with MiXCR. The sample has some 300,000 distinct CDR3 sequences, around 13% seen once; the top ten hold around 8.1%. Input material: PBMCs. The source of these receptors is a human donor in good health (CMV status not recorded). Some clones in this sample may be carry-over from other donors' samples. Both conserved end residues are part of each CDR3. D genes are given only for firm matches. The listing skips clone size in some rows; elsewhere it reads once, few, many or a size class.

>many|TRBD2|TRBV5-4|TRBJ2-3
TGTGCCAGCAGCCCCGCGGGGGGCGCGGGCTTTACGCAGTATTTT
CASSPAGGAGFTQYF
>many|-|TRBV6-2/TRBV6-3|TRBJ1-2
TGTGCCAGCAGTTCGGTAGGACGGAGTATTCGGTATGGCTACACCTTC
CASSSVGRSIRYGYTF
>-|-|TRBV19|TRBJ2-7
TGTGCCAGTAGCTCCTCGACGGGAAGGACCTACGAGCAGTACTTC
CASSSSTGRTYEQYF
>few|-|TRBV11-2|TRBJ2-5
TGTGCCAGCAGCTTAGTCGCTACAGGCCGGGAGACCCAGTACTTC
CASSLVATGRETQYF
>-|-|TRBV29-1|TRBJ2-2
TGCAGCGTCCGGGTCCTCGGGGAGCTGTTTTTT
CSVRVLGELFF
>many|-|TRBV7-6|TRBJ2-3
TGTGCCAGCAGCCATCGCGGGCGAGCGGATACGCAGTATTTT
CASSHRGRADTQYF
>many|-|TRBV19|TRBJ2-1
TGTGCCAGTAGTCCGGCTGTACCCTACAATGAGCAGTTCTTC
CASSPAVPYNEQFF
>many|TRBD1|TRBV28|TRBJ2-7
TGTGCCAGCAGTCCTCATGCAGGGGGAACATTGTACGAGCAGTACTTC
CASSPHAGGTLYEQYF
>few|-|TRBV12-3/TRBV12-4|TRBJ2-7
TGTGCCAGCAGGTCGGACACCTCCTACGAGCAGTACTTC
CASRSDTSYEQYF
>few|-|TRBV7-3|TRBJ2-2
TGTGCCAGCAGCTCAGAAACGAACACCGGGGAGCTGTTTTTT
CASSSETNTGELFF
>few|-|TRBV7-2|TRBJ1-1
TGTGCCAGCAGCTTAGAGGGAGCCGGACCTGAAGCTTTCTTT
CASSLEGAGPEAFF
>few|TRBD1|TRBV20-1|TRBJ1-4
TGCAGTGCTAGGGGACAGCGATGGAATGAAAAACTGTTTTTT
CSARGQRWNEKLFF
>-|-|TRBV6-6|TRBJ1-4
TGTGCCAGCGGGGGGTTGACTTCGGTTCGAGGCGAAAAACTGTTTTTT
CASGGLTSVRGEKLFF
>-|-|TRBV11-3|TRBJ2-1
TGTGCCAGCAGCTTAGGCCGACGCCATGAGCAGTTCTTC
CASSLGRRHEQFF
>-|TRBD2|TRBV2|TRBJ2-1
TGTGCCAGCGGGAGGAAGTACAGGGGACTAGCGGGAGGACTGTACAATGAGCAGTTCTTC
CASGRKYRGLAGGLYNEQFF
>-|TRBD1|TRBV12-3/TRBV12-4|TRBJ1-1
TGTGCCAGCAGTTTCGGTGACAGGGATAGCACTGAAGCTTTCTTT
CASSFGDRDSTEAFF
>-|TRBD1|TRBV6-1|TRBJ1-2
TGTGCCAGCAGTGATGACAGGGGTGGCGGCTACACCTTC
CASSDDRGGGYTF
>-|-|TRBV25-1|TRBJ1-1
TGTGCCAGCAGCGAGGGGTGGACTGAAGCTTTCTTT
CASSEGWTEAFF
>many|TRBD1|TRBV4-2|TRBJ1-6
TGTGCCAGCAGCCAAGAAGGGGACAGGGGGTTCGGCTCACCCCTCCACTTT
CASSQEGDRGFGSPLHF
>few|-|TRBV7-8|TRBJ2-7
TGTGCCAGCAGCTTAGCATCAGGGTTCGACTACGAGCAGTACTTC
CASSLASGFDYEQYF
>many|-|TRBV7-2|TRBJ2-2
TGTGCCAGCAGCCGATCTAGCGTGTCTGGCACCGGGGAGCTGTTTTTT
CASSRSSVSGTGELFF
>many|-|TRBV28|TRBJ2-1
TGTGCCAGCAGCCGCCCCACTAGCACGATGCGGTTCTTC
CASSRPTSTMRFF
>-|-|TRBV7-9|TRBJ2-7
TGTGCCAGCAGCCGTACCGGGATCGCCTACGAGCAGTACTTC
CASSRTGIAYEQYF
>many|-|TRBV28|TRBJ2-3
TGTGCCAGCAGCAAGACTAGTCCGGGCACAGATACGCAGTATTTT
CASSKTSPGTDTQYF
>-|-|TRBV9|TRBJ2-2
TGTGCCAGCAGCGTAGATGGGACCGGGGAGCTGTTTTTT
CASSVDGTGELFF
>few|-|TRBV28|TRBJ1-3
TGTGCCAGCAGTTTGACGTACTCTGGAAACACCATATATTTT
CASSLTYSGNTIYF
>-|-|TRBV12-3/TRBV12-4|TRBJ2-1
TGTGCCAGCAGTTTTGGGCATATCGACAAAGGTATTGGTGAGCAGTTCTTC
CASSFGHIDKGIGEQFF
>many|-|TRBV7-8|TRBJ1-1
TGTGCCAGCAGCCGCGTCCTAAGGGGCCCAACCACTGAAGCTTTCTTT
CASSRVLRGPTTEAFF